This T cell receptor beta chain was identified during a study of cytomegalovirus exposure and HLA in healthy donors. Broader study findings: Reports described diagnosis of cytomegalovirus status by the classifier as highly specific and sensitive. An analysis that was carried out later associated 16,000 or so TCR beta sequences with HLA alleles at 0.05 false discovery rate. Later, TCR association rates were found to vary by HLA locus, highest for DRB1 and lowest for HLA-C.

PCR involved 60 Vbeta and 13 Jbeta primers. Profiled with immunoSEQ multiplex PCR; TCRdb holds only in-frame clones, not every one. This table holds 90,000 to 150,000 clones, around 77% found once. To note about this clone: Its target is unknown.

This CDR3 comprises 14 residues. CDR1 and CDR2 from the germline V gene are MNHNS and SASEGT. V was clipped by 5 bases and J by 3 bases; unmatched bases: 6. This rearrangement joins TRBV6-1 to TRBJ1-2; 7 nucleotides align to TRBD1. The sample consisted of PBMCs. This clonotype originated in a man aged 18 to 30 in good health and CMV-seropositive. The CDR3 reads CASSRQGKDYGYTF. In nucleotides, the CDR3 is TGTGCCAGCAGTCGACAGGGCAAAGACTATGGCTACACCTTC.